Sequencing of this T cell receptor (beta chain) was carried out in a study of CD8 T cells in Susac syndrome. Study results and limitations: In its TCR sequencing and HLA analysis, the study acknowledged that the number of individuals was relatively small.

With regard to this clonotype: As yet, its antigen is unknown.

Reverse transcription of roughly 0.45 to 1 ug RNA used random hexamers. TCR beta CDR3 was amplified by immunoSEQ multiplex PCR. This amplification extended across 54 Vbeta and 13 Jbeta segments. Each CDR3 protein is one row after TCRdb ran MiXCR on the immunoSEQ multiplex PCR reads. The table shows roughly 130,000 distinct CDR3 sequences, with 90% to 95% occurring only once. From blood CD8+ and CD4+ T cells, the TCR beta chain was sequenced. Germline V gene lookup returns CDR1 MNHNY and CDR2 SVGAGI (reference sequence). V lost 7 bases, J lost 7 bases, and 9 bases stayed unmatched. This CDR3 has 13 residues.

This TCR derives from a human donor in good health. The V and J genes are TRBV6-6 and TRBJ1-1; 7 positions match TRBD1. The sequenced material came from CD4+ T cells from PBMCs. The CDR3 reads CASNQFTGVEAFF. CDR3 in DNA: TGTGCCAGCAACCAATTTACAGGGGTTGAAGCTTTCTTT.